The 21 T cell receptor beta chains listed next were all sequenced from one sample in a study of cytomegalovirus exposure and HLA in healthy donors (dated by TCRdb to the late 2010s). Library prep was done by the immunoSEQ multiplex PCR assay. For the multiplex PCR, a mixture combining 60 forward primers for TCR Vbeta segments and 13 reverse primers for TCR Jbeta segments was used. Imported from immuneACCESS, the table was reduced by TCRdb to in-frame sequences with V and J called. These copies leave out some clones; in studies compared against another copy, an unresolved V gene accounts for under half, and the cause of the remainder is not known. The sample includes approximately 200,000 clones, with 82% observed a single time. The top ten clones comprise roughly 0.098% of the sample. The sample was PBMCs. These receptors were collected from a boy aged 2-9 years in good health and CMV-seronegative.

This clone showed up just a few times. This rearrangement joins TRBV18 to TRBJ2-1; possibly TRBD2 for D (6 bases). CDR3 length: 15 residues. Trimming left V 1 base short and J 9 bases short, with 16 bases between. Germline lookup yields CDR1 KGHSH and CDR2 LQKENI. The CDR3 DNA reads TGTGCCAGCTCACCACAGGGACTTCAAGAGAGTGAGCAGTTCTTC. It yields the protein CASSPQGLQESEQFF.

The V gene is TRBV4-3, the J gene TRBJ2-7; 7 positions agree with TRBD2. J was trimmed by 3 bases and V by 3 bases; bases with no gene match: 8. This CDR3 spans 15 amino acids. Germline V gene lookup returns CDR1 LGHNA and CDR2 YSLEER. The CDR3 reads CASSHGAGRDYEQYF. The CDR3 DNA reads as TGCGCCAGCAGCCACGGGGCAGGGAGGGACTACGAGCAGTACTTC.

The V call is TRBV2, the J call TRBJ2-7; 8 bases fit TRBD1. Germline CDR1 is SNHLY and CDR2 is FYNNEI. V lost 4 bases to trimming and J lost 7 bases; unmatched junction nucleotides: 6. There are 13 residues in the CDR3. In nucleotides, the CDR3 is TGTGCCAGCAGTGCCCAGGGGGCGGGGGAGCAGTACTTC. Protein: CASSAQGAGEQYF.

J is TRBJ1-1 and V is TRBV10-3; TRBD1 aligns across 7 bases. Per the germline V gene, CDR1 is ENHRY and CDR2 is SYGVKD. The CDR3 extends over 13 amino acids. J gave up 1 base and V 6 bases, and 2 bases lay outside the gene matches. The CDR3 DNA reads as TGTGCCATCAGGGGACAGACGAACACTGAAGCTTTCTTT. Translated: CAIRGQTNTEAFF.

Here the CDR3 DNA reads TGTGCCAGCAGCTATCGACTGAGACAAGAGACCCAGTACTTC. As protein: CASSYRLRQETQYF. The chain employs TRBV5-5 and TRBJ2-5; D unresolved. The CDR3 contains 14 residues. The germline V and J ends were trimmed by 3 bases and 2 bases, with 11 bases remaining between them. Germline V CDR1 and CDR2: SGHKS, YYEKEE (reference sequence).

The genes are TRBV7-6 and TRBJ2-5, with TRBD1 matching over 7 bases. Germline V lookup: CDR1 SGHVS, CDR2 FNYEAQ. The CDR3 length is 16 residues. Germline trimming cut 5 bases from V and 4 bases from J; bases unmatched to any gene: 13. The CDR3 region has the DNA TGTGCCAGCAGCCGGAGGACAGGACCTCTATCAGAGACCCAGTACTTC. Translation: CASSRRTGPLSETQYF.

The genes are TRBV11-1 and TRBJ1-1; the D is unclear. From germline, CDR1 is SGHAT and CDR2 FQDESV (reference sequence). Trimming left V 6 bases short and J 3 bases short, with 11 bases between. The CDR3 has 13 amino acids. CDR3 nucleotides: TGTGCCAGCAGTTCGTCCCGGTACACTGAAGCTTTCTTT. This gives the protein CASSSSRYTEAFF.

The rearrangement joins TRBV7-9 to TRBJ2-7, with D possibly TRBD1 on 6 matching bases. This CDR3 has 14 amino acids. Between the trimmed V and J ends, which lost 1 base and 5 bases, there was a span of 12 bases. Germline V gene lookup returns CDR1 SEHNR and CDR2 FQNEAQ (reference sequence). CDR3 in amino acids: CASSLVAGANEQYF. In DNA, the CDR3 is TGTGCCAGCAGCTTAGTGGCAGGGGCCAACGAGCAGTACTTC.

The rearrangement links TRBV5-4 to TRBJ2-7; 9 bases fit TRBD1. Germline V CDR1 and CDR2: SGHNT, YYREEE (reference sequence). The CDR3 is 14 amino acids. V was clipped by 0 bases and J by 6 bases; unmatched bases: 4. The CDR3 reads CASSLGDRVAEQYF. CDR3 nucleotides: TGTGCCAGCAGCTTGGGGGACAGGGTGGCCGAGCAGTACTTC.

The genes are TRBV7-8 and TRBJ1-1, with D maybe TRBD1 (6 bases). V lost 3 bases and J 1 base, leaving 15 bases between the germline ends. Per germline, CDR1 SGHVS and CDR2 FQNEAQ. The CDR3 extends over 16 amino acids. Written as DNA, the CDR3 is TGTGCCAGCAGCTTTAGGGGGGGGACCCCGAACACTGAAGCTTTCTTT. Encoded protein: CASSFRGGTPNTEAFF.

The chain couples TRBV6-5 to TRBJ2-3, with D possibly being TRBD2 (6 bases). Germline V gene data show CDR1 as MNHEY and CDR2 as SVGAGI. There are 14 residues in the CDR3. V shed 2 bases and J shed 2 bases, with 8 bases lying between them. CDR3 residues: CASSYRGFTDTQYF. CDR3 in DNA: TGTGCCAGCAGTTACCGGGGGTTCACAGATACGCAGTATTTT.

V and J are TRBV18 and TRBJ2-7, with 12 bases identical to TRBD2. CDR1 and CDR2 from the germline V gene are KGHSH and LQKENI. The J segment lost 4 bases and the V segment lost 4 bases, leaving 5 bases of the junction unmatched. The length of the CDR3 is 15 residues. CDR3 nucleotide sequence: TGTGCCAGCTCACGGCCCGGACTAGCGGGGTACGAGCAGTACTTC. Translated, it gives CASSRPGLAGYEQYF.

The J gene is TRBJ2-3, the V gene TRBV6-6; 10 bases line up with TRBD2. Germline V lookup: CDR1 MNHNY, CDR2 SVGAGI (reference sequence). This CDR3 contains 15 residues. The junction had 3 bases not matched to a gene; V was cut back by 3 bases and J by 3 bases. The CDR3 is CASSYLGLATDTQYF. CDR3 DNA: TGTGCCAGCAGTTATCTGGGACTAGCGACAGATACGCAGTATTTT.

The V and J genes are TRBV5-5 and TRBJ1-2, with D perhaps TRBD1 (6 bases). CDR3 length: 14 residues. Looked up from germline, CDR1 is SGHKS and CDR2 is YYEKEE (reference sequence). V dropped 3 bases and J dropped 1 base, with 10 bases sitting between them. CDR3 loop: CASSSQGHNYGYTF. The CDR3, as DNA: TGTGCCAGCAGCTCTCAGGGGCATAACTATGGCTACACCTTC.

This clone was counted a few times. The V call is TRBV7-3, the J call TRBJ1-1; 7 bases match TRBD1. V was clipped by 4 bases and J by 3 bases; unmatched bases: 2. CDR3 length equals 13 residues. CDR1 and CDR2 (germline): SGHTA, FQGTGA. The CDR3 region is CASSSRGYTEAFF. CDR3 coding DNA: TGTGCCAGCAGCTCCAGGGGGTACACTGAAGCTTTCTTT.

The CDR3: CASSQKTGGSEKLFF. Written as DNA, the CDR3 is TGCGCCAGCAGCCAAAAGACAGGGGGAAGTGAAAAACTGTTTTTT. The chain carries TRBV4-1 and TRBJ1-4, with TRBD1 matching over 9 bases. J was trimmed by 7 bases and V by 2 bases; bases with no gene match: 5. Germline V gene lookup returns CDR1 MGHRA and CDR2 YSYEKL. There are 15 residues in the CDR3.

This clone was counted a single time. The genes are TRBV9 and TRBJ2-7; D is unclear. The V and J ends lost 0 bases and 2 bases respectively, with 9 bases between them. Germline CDR1 SGDLS, CDR2 YYNGEE. There are 14 residues in the CDR3. The CDR3 region has the DNA TGTGCCAGCAGCGTAGGAGGATCGACCTACGAGCAGTACTTC. Translated, it gives CASSVGGSTYEQYF.

V and J are TRBV11-2 and TRBJ2-7; D gene unclear. The germline CDR1 and CDR2 sequences are SGHAT and FQNNGV. Trimming removed 3 bases at V and 1 base at J, with 10 bases between. The CDR3 is 14 residues long. The CDR3 bases are TGTGCCAGCAGCTTTCCAGGTGCTTCCTACGAGCAGTACTTC. Translation gives CASSFPGASYEQYF.

This chain uses TRBV13 with TRBJ2-1; perhaps TRBD2 as D (6 bases). CDR3 length equals 12 residues. Trimming took 4 bases from V and 5 from J, leaving 6 bases between them. The V gene's germline CDR1 is PRHDT and CDR2 FYEKMQ (reference sequence). DNA of the CDR3: TGTGCCAGCAGCTCGGGAGACAATGAGCAGTTCTTC. It yields the protein CASSSGDNEQFF.

The J gene is TRBJ2-5, the V gene TRBV27; D perhaps matches TRBD1 (6 bases). Trimming shortened V by 8 bases and J by 1 base, and 14 bases separated the two germline ends. CDR3 length equals 14 residues. Germline CDR1 is MNHEY and CDR2 is SMNVEV (reference sequence). The CDR3 DNA sequence: TGTGCCAGCGCCGTCGTCAGGGGCCAAGAGACCCAGTACTTC. Translating it yields CASAVVRGQETQYF.

This clone was seen more than once but under ten times. The rearrangement uses TRBV11-1 and TRBJ2-1; 9 positions agree with TRBD2. V was clipped by 4 bases and J by 6 bases; unmatched bases: 10. CDR1 is SGHAT, CDR2 FQDESV, per germline (reference sequence). This CDR3 comprises 16 residues. The CDR3 here is CASSWASGVARNEQFF. The CDR3 region has the DNA TGTGCCAGCAGCTGGGCTAGCGGGGTCGCTCGCAATGAGCAGTTCTTC.